These 24 T cell receptor beta chains came from one sample sequenced in a study of cytomegalovirus exposure and HLA in healthy donors. The PCR employed 60 Vbeta primers together with 13 Jbeta primers. Generated by immunoSEQ multiplex PCR, the TCRdb table keeps only in-frame clones and is missing some. Of roughly 250,000 clones detected, just under 85% appear once; the ten largest clones hold about 2%. Sequences were obtained from PBMCs. The source of these receptors is a woman in her thirties or forties in good health and CMV-seropositive.

This chain uses TRBV2 with TRBJ2-7, with 9 positions matching TRBD1. Per the germline V gene, CDR1 is SNHLY and CDR2 is FYNNEI. This CDR3 region has 17 residues. With 6 bases clipped from V and 2 bases from J, the junction kept 14 bases outside the gene matches. The CDR3 loop is CASSRTGTGKLTYEQYF. The CDR3 DNA sequence: TGTGCCAGCAGCCGCACCGGGACAGGGAAGTTAACCTACGAGCAGTACTTC.

This clone is a singleton in its sample. The chain combines TRBV2 with TRBJ1-3; D ambiguous. V lost 6 bases and J 2 bases, leaving 14 bases between the germline ends. Germline V CDR1 and CDR2: SNHLY, FYNNEI. This CDR3 region has 15 residues. The DNA for the CDR3 is TGTGCCAGCAGGAGGATGGATCCGGCTGGAAACACCATATATTTT. Translated: CASRRMDPAGNTIYF.

In this sample, this clone turned up a few times. The chain uses TRBV9 and TRBJ2-3; D is possibly TRBD2 (5 bases). The V end was cut by 0 bases, the J end by 6 bases, with 14 bases between. Germline V CDR1 and CDR2: SGDLS, YYNGEE. The CDR3 runs to 15 residues. The CDR3 DNA follows: TGTGCCAGCAGCGTAGGTCCCTCGGGGAGCGATACGCAGTATTTT. Translated, it gives CASSVGPSGSDTQYF.

The chain is built from TRBV7-9 and TRBJ2-1, with 7 positions matching TRBD2. Trimming took 5 bases from V and 5 from J; bases not matched to a gene: 12. Per germline, CDR1 SEHNR and CDR2 FQNEAQ (reference sequence). CDR3 length: 16 amino acids. In DNA form, the CDR3 reads TGTGCCAGCAGCCCTGGGGGTGCGGGAGCCAACAATGAGCAGTTCTTC. Encoded protein: CASSPGGAGANNEQFF.

The gene calls are TRBV7-9 and TRBJ2-5, with no clear D. The CDR3 loop spans 12 amino acids. In germline, CDR1 is SEHNR, CDR2 FQNEAQ (reference sequence). Trimming stripped 6 bases from V and 0 bases from J, with 5 bases between. The CDR3 region is CASSNYQETQYF. The CDR3 DNA follows: TGTGCCAGCAGTAACTACCAAGAGACCCAGTACTTC.

The V and J genes are TRBV7-9 and TRBJ2-2, with 11 bases aligning to TRBD2. Per the germline V gene, CDR1 is SEHNR and CDR2 is FQNEAQ (reference sequence). The CDR3 consists of 18 residues. J was trimmed by 6 bases and V by 2 bases; bases with no gene match: 11. CDR3 DNA sequence: TGTGCCAGCAGCTTAATGGGAATTAGCGGGAGGGCCGCCGGGGAGCTGTTTTTT. This codes for CASSLMGISGRAAGELFF.

The V call is TRBV10-3, the J call TRBJ2-3; TRBD1 matches 8 bases. The CDR3 sequence is 15 residues long. J lost 0 bases, V lost 6 bases, and 5 bases had no gene match. Germline lookup yields CDR1 ENHRY and CDR2 SYGVKD. The CDR3 spells CAIRPTGVSTDTQYF. The CDR3 DNA reads as TGTGCCATCAGGCCGACAGGGGTAAGCACAGATACGCAGTATTTT.

CDR3 in DNA: TGTGCCAGCAGTTACTCACAAACCCCGGGGGAGCAGTACTTC. Its translation: CASSYSQTPGEQYF. The chain is built from TRBV6-5 and TRBJ2-7; TRBD2 might be the D (5 bases). Germline V CDR1 and CDR2: MNHEY, SVGAGI. The CDR3 covers 14 residues. Trimming took 0 bases from V and 7 from J, leaving 13 bases between them.

This clone was seen a few times. V usage is TRBV6-5 and J usage is TRBJ2-3, with 10 bases matching TRBD2. Germline V lookup: CDR1 MNHEY, CDR2 SVGAGI. The CDR3 totals 16 residues. The junction had 5 bases not matched to a gene; V was cut back by 2 bases and J by 3 bases. CDR3 DNA: TGTGCCAGCAGTTACCGTGGGACTAGCGAGACAGATACGCAGTATTTT. Its protein product is CASSYRGTSETDTQYF.

The table lists this clone with a count of one. The chain joins TRBV4-3 to TRBJ2-2; D unresolved. This CDR3 contains 16 residues. Germline CDR1 reads LGHNA; CDR2 reads YSLEER. V was clipped by 4 bases and J by 4 bases, with 16 bases between them. The CDR3 loop reads CASSLEVRMSTGELFF. The CDR3 DNA reads as TGCGCCAGCAGCCTCGAGGTTCGGATGAGCACCGGGGAGCTGTTTTTT.

V gene TRBV28 combines with J gene TRBJ2-7, with a possible D match to TRBD2 (5 bases). Germline V gene lookup returns CDR1 MDHEN and CDR2 SYDVKM. Trimming removed 7 bases at V and 2 bases at J, with 15 bases between. This CDR3 comprises 14 residues. This CDR3 reads CASTSFSATYEQYF. In DNA form, the CDR3 reads TGTGCCAGCACCTCCTTTAGCGCAACCTACGAGCAGTACTTC.

The chain joins TRBV15 to TRBJ1-1; unclear D gene. The germline CDR1 and CDR2 sequences are LNHNV and YYDKDF (reference sequence). Trimming shortened V by 5 bases and J by 3 bases, and 7 bases separated the two germline ends. The CDR3 extends over 12 amino acids. The CDR3 spells CATSSRDTEAFF. CDR3 DNA sequence: TGTGCCACCAGCTCACGGGACACTGAAGCTTTCTTT.

V gene TRBV28 combines with J gene TRBJ1-2; 8 nucleotides align to TRBD1. The junction had 10 bases not matched to a gene; V was cut back by 4 bases and J by 6 bases. Germline V lookup: CDR1 MDHEN, CDR2 SYDVKM. CDR3 length: 15 amino acids. The CDR3 spells CASSSQGDRGNGYTF. CDR3 bases: TGTGCCAGCAGTTCCCAGGGAGACAGGGGAAATGGCTACACCTTC.

V is TRBV7-3 and J is TRBJ2-7; D is unclear. Trimming cost V 2 bases and J 2 bases, with 16 bases left between them. This CDR3 has 16 amino acids. The germline V gene encodes CDR1 SGHTA and CDR2 FQGTGA. CDR3 region: CASSLFGTPGAYEQYF. The CDR3 region has the DNA TGTGCCAGCAGCTTATTCGGAACCCCTGGAGCCTACGAGCAGTACTTC.

The chain carries TRBV28 and TRBJ2-7, with 7 bases matching TRBD2. CDR3 size: 13 residues. The V gene's germline CDR1 is MDHEN and CDR2 SYDVKM. Trimming cost V 8 bases and J 6 bases; bases outside gene matches: 10. The CDR3 nucleotides read TGTGCCAGCCAGAGGGGAGGGCCTCTCGAGCAGTACTTC. This encodes CASQRGGPLEQYF.

The gene calls are TRBV27 and TRBJ2-1, with TRBD1 identical over 8 bases. This CDR3 has 14 amino acids. Germline V CDR1 and CDR2: MNHEY, SMNVEV (reference sequence). V shed 4 bases, J shed 7 bases, and the junction held 6 bases outside the gene matches. CDR3 sequence reads: CASSSWDRLNEQFF. Here the CDR3 DNA reads TGTGCCAGCAGTTCCTGGGACAGGTTAAATGAGCAGTTCTTC.

The chain couples TRBV2 to TRBJ1-4, with TRBD1 identical over 8 bases. This CDR3 comprises 14 residues. V shed 6 bases, J shed 7 bases, and the junction held 7 bases outside the gene matches. The V gene's germline CDR1 is SNHLY and CDR2 FYNNEI. CDR3 sequence: CASSQNRGSEKLFF. The CDR3, as DNA: TGTGCCAGCAGCCAAAACAGGGGGAGTGAAAAACTGTTTTTT.

This clone was detected a few times. This chain connects TRBV5-1 to TRBJ1-3; D ambiguous. CDR1 and CDR2 from the germline V gene are SGHRS and YFSETQ. The V end lost 3 bases, the J end lost 0 bases, and 7 bases lay between the germline ends. The CDR3 sequence is 14 residues long. Written as DNA, the CDR3 is TGCGCCAGCAGCTCCGAGGGCTCTGGAAACACCATATATTTT. Protein sequence: CASSSEGSGNTIYF.

This clone was observed once. J is TRBJ2-3 and V is TRBV4-3; 10 nucleotides align to TRBD2. CDR3 length: 17 residues. Germline V lookup: CDR1 LGHNA, CDR2 YSLEER. The V and J ends lost 6 bases and 3 bases, in that order; junction bases with no gene match: 12. CDR3 sequence (DNA): TGCGCCAGCAGTACGGGGGGCGGGACTAGCGTTACAGATACGCAGTATTTT. As protein: CASSTGGGTSVTDTQYF.

The chain employs TRBV28 and TRBJ2-2; D unresolved. CDR1 and CDR2 from the germline V gene are MDHEN and SYDVKM. Trimming pared 1 base from V and 4 bases from J, leaving 7 bases between. CDR3 length equals 14 residues. For the CDR3, the DNA is TGTGCCAGCAGTTTATTCCCGAGCACCGGGGAGCTGTTTTTT. Translating it yields CASSLFPSTGELFF.

This rearrangement joins TRBV19 to TRBJ2-3; 7 bases fit TRBD2. This CDR3 region has 14 residues. After removal of 6 bases from V and 4 bases from J, the junction contained 7 bases not matched to a gene. Germline V lookup: CDR1 LNHDA, CDR2 SQIVND (reference sequence). The CDR3 here is CASSLAGESDTQYF. DNA of the CDR3: TGTGCCAGTAGCTTGGCGGGAGAATCAGATACGCAGTATTTT.

This chain connects TRBV6-5 to TRBJ1-1; 8 bases agree with TRBD1. Germline V lookup: CDR1 MNHEY, CDR2 SVGAGI. The CDR3 covers 14 residues. With 5 bases clipped from V and 6 bases from J, the junction kept 8 bases outside the gene matches. This CDR3 reads CASSARTGSAEAFF. The CDR3 nucleotides read TGTGCCAGCAGTGCCCGGACAGGGAGCGCTGAAGCTTTCTTT.

About this clone: Distinct nucleotide sequences in the sample also encode this CDR3. The chain couples TRBV30 to TRBJ2-5; perhaps TRBD1 as D (6 bases). The germline V gene has CDR1 GTSNPN and CDR2 SVGIG (reference sequence). This CDR3 is built from 12 residues. V lost 0 bases and J 5 bases, leaving 7 bases between the germline ends. CDR3 residues: CAWSVQGETQYF. CDR3 DNA: TGTGCCTGGAGTGTACAGGGTGAGACCCAGTACTTC.

The rearrangement links TRBV6-4 to TRBJ2-1; 7 bases match TRBD2. The germline V gene has CDR1 MRHNA and CDR2 SNTAGT. This CDR3 is built from 13 residues. J gave up 8 bases and V 3 bases, and 4 bases lay outside the gene matches. The CDR3 nucleotides are TGTGCCAGCAGTGATCGCGCGGGAGATGAGCAGTTCTTC. Residues: CASSDRAGDEQFF.